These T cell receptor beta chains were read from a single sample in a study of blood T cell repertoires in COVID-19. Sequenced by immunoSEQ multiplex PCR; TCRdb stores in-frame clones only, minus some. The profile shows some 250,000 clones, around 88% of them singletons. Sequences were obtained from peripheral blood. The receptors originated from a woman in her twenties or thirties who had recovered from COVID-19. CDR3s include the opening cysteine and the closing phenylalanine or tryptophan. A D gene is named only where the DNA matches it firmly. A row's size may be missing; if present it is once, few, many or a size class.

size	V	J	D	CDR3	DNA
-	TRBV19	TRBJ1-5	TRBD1	CASSATGTGGISNQPQHF	TGTGCCAGTAGTGCGACCGGGACAGGGGGCATATCCAATCAGCCCCAGCATTTT
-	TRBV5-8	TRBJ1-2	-	CASSLPGVHWGAF	TGTGCCAGCAGCTTGCCGGGGGTGCACTGGGGGGCCTTC
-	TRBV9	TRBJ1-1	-	CASSPSGNVNTEAFF	TGTGCCAGCAGCCCCAGCGGGAACGTGAACACTGAAGCTTTCTTT
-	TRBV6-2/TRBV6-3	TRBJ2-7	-	CASSYSSHGRYEQYF	TGTGCCAGCAGTTACTCGTCCCATGGGCGTTACGAGCAGTACTTC
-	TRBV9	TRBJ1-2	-	CASSVAEDRNYGYTF	TGTGCCAGCAGCGTAGCTGAGGACAGAAACTATGGCTACACCTTC
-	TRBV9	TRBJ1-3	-	CASSAGPPGHLSSGNTIYF	TGTGCCAGCAGCGCCGGCCCGCCGGGACACCTGAGCTCTGGAAACACCATATATTTT
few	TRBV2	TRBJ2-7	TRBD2	CASSKGAGTSGSYEQYF	TGTGCCAGCAGTAAAGGAGCCGGGACTAGCGGATCCTACGAGCAGTACTTC
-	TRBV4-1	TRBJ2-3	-	CASSQGRFTDTQYF	TGCGCCAGCAGCCAAGGGCGGTTCACAGATACGCAGTATTTT
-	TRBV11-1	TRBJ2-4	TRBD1	CASSLTGGAKNIQYF	TGTGCCAGCAGCTTAACAGGGGGAGCCAAAAACATTCAGTACTTC
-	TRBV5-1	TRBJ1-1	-	CASSLTGQTNTEAFF	TGCGCCAGCAGCCTAACTGGACAGACGAACACTGAAGCTTTCTTT
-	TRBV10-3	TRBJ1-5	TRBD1	CAISEDRAWGQPQHF	TGTGCCATCAGTGAGGACAGGGCTTGGGGTCAGCCCCAGCATTTT
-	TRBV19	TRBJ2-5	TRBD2	CATSKRGAGDQETQYF	TGTGCCACCTCTAAAAGGGGCGCGGGGGACCAAGAGACCCAGTACTTC
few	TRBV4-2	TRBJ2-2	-	CASSQEAVLNTGELFF	TGTGCCAGCAGCCAAGAGGCGGTTTTGAACACCGGGGAGCTGTTTTTT
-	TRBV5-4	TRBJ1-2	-	CASSREREGYGYTF	TGTGCCAGCAGCCGAGAGAGGGAAGGCTATGGCTACACCTTC
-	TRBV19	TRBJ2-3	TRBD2	CASSLGTTSDTQYF	TGTGCCAGTAGTCTGGGGACTACCTCAGATACGCAGTATTTT
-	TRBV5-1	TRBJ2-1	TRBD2	CASSLGGGAYYNEQFF	TGCGCCAGCTCCTTGGGCGGGGGGGCTTACTACAATGAGCAGTTCTTC
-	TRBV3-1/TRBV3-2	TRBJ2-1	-	CASSQGAGKTDEQFF	TGTGCCAGCAGCCAAGGGGCAGGGAAAACCGATGAGCAGTTCTTC
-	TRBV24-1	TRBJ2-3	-	CATRRGSTDTQYF	TGTGCCACGAGGCGGGGCAGCACAGATACGCAGTATTTT
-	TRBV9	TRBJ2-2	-	CASGRVPNPTGELFF	TGTGCCAGCGGCCGGGTACCGAACCCCACCGGGGAGCTGTTTTTT
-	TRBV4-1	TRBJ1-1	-	CASSQGMNTEAFF	TGCGCCAGCAGCCAAGGTATGAACACTGAAGCTTTCTTT
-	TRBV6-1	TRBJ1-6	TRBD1	CASSETGTGVSPLHF	TGTGCCAGCAGTGAAACGGGGACAGGGGTTTCACCCCTCCACTTT
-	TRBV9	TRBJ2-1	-	CASSVDSLTYNEQFF	TGTGCCAGCAGCGTGGACTCCCTTACCTACAATGAGCAGTTCTTC
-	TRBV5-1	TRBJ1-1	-	CASSSEGGITEAFF	TGCGCCAGCAGCTCGGAGGGAGGTATCACTGAAGCTTTCTTT
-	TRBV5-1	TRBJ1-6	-	CASSFTPGNNNSPLHF	TGCGCCAGCAGTTTTACTCCAGGGAACAATAATTCACCCCTCCACTTT
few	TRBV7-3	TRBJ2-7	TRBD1	CASSLSPGTGLHF	TGTGCCAGCAGCTTAAGCCCAGGGACAGGGTTACACTTC
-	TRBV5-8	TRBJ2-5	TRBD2	CASSFSGGQEETQYF	TGTGCCAGCAGCTTTAGCGGGGGTCAGGAGGAGACCCAGTACTTC
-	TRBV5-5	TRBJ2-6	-	CASTIPSRSVSGANVLTF	TGTGCCAGCACCATCCCGTCTCGAAGCGTATCTGGGGCCAACGTCCTGACTTTC
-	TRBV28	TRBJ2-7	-	CASSFRVVGQAGRQYF	TGTGCCAGCAGTTTCCGTGTCGTTGGGCAGGCCGGCCGGCAGTACTTC
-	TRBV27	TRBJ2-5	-	CASSFLAGLYETQYF	TGTGCCAGCAGTTTCCTGGCGGGGTTGTATGAGACCCAGTACTTC
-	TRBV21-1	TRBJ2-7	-	CASSRRDRFSYEQYF	TGTGCCAGCAGCCGGAGGGACCGCTTCTCCTACGAGCAGTACTTC
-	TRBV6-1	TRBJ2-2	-	CASSEGSWDTATGELFF	TGTGCCAGCAGTGAAGGGAGTTGGGACACCGCCACCGGGGAGCTGTTTTTT
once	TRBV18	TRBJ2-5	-	CASTSGTGETQYF	TGTGCCAGCACTTCCGGGACTGGGGAGACCCAGTACTTC
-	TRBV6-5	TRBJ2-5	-	CASSYSVWSQETQYF	TGTGCCAGCAGTTACTCGGTATGGAGCCAAGAGACCCAGTACTTC
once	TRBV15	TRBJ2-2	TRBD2	CATSRELWGAGGKTGELFF	TGTGCCACCAGCAGAGAGCTCTGGGGCGCGGGGGGTAAAACCGGGGAGCTGTTTTTT
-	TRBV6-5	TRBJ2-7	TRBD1	CASTDRVHEQYF	TGTGCCAGCACCGACAGGGTCCACGAGCAGTACTTC
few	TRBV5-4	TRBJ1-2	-	CASSLNLAYGYTF	TGTGCCAGCAGCTTGAATCTAGCCTATGGCTACACCTTC
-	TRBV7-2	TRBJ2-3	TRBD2	CASSSRPSSGGVKDTQYF	TGTGCCAGCAGCTCACGCCCTTCTAGCGGGGGGGTCAAAGATACGCAGTATTTT
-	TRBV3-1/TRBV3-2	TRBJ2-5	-	CASSQVSTEQETQYF	TGTGCCAGCAGCCAAGTGAGTACAGAGCAAGAGACCCAGTACTTC
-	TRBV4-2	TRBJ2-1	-	CASSQGGAQGMSYNEQFF	TGTGCCAGCAGCCAAGGGGGGGCACAGGGGATGTCCTACAATGAGCAGTTCTTC
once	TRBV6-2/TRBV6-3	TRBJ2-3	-	CASSYRYSQGTDTQYF	TGTGCCAGCAGTTACCGTTACAGCCAAGGCACAGATACGCAGTATTTT
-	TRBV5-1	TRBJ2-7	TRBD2	CASSAGGPYEQYF	TGCGCCAGCAGTGCGGGGGGGCCTTACGAGCAGTACTTC
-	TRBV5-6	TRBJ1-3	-	CASSLTGIGNTIYF	TGTGCCAGCAGCTTGACAGGGATCGGAAACACCATATATTTT
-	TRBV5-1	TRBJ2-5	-	CASSPSRLGVVETQYF	TGCGCCAGCAGCCCATCCCGACTAGGAGTCGTAGAGACCCAGTACTTC
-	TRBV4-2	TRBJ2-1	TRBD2	CASSQEKGLAGTYNEQFF	TGTGCCAGCAGCCAAGAAAAGGGACTAGCGGGGACCTACAATGAGCAGTTCTTC
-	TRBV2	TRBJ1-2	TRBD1	CASSEAGTGGTLNYGYTF	TGTGCCAGCAGTGAAGCCGGGACAGGGGGGACTCTTAACTATGGCTACACCTTC
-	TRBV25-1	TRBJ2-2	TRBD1	CATTPRTGGTGELFF	TGTGCCACCACGCCCCGGACAGGGGGCACCGGGGAGCTGTTTTTT
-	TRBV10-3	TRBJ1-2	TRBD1	CAISATGGANYGYTF	TGTGCCATCAGTGCAACAGGGGGGGCTAACTATGGCTACACCTTC
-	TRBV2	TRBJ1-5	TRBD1	CASSAGQGVRNNQPQHF	TGTGCCAGCAGTGCCGGACAGGGCGTCAGGAACAATCAGCCCCAGCATTTT
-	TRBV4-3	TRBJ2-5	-	CASSDQDCPPVTETQYF	TGCGCCAGCAGCGATCAAGATTGTCCCCCAGTCACGGAGACCCAGTACTTC